This T cell receptor beta chain was retrieved from a study of shared clonotypes between healthy human individuals. Notes on the study in general: In contrast to clonotypes shared by all four donors, non-shared clonotypes had lower generation probabilities. In this cohort, only blood was sampled, and tissue repertoires likely differ. In general, naive subsets displayed greater estimated richness than memory subsets did.

J gave up 7 bases and V 5 bases, and 5 bases lay outside the gene matches. Germline lookup yields CDR1 MDHEN and CDR2 SYDVKM. The CDR3 has 14 amino acids. Sequencing was performed with immunoSEQ multiplex PCR; in TCRdb, only in-frame clones are kept and a portion is missing. The sample carries around 1,000,000 clones, 77% recorded once. This clone was seen only once. What it binds is not known. The sequenced sample consisted of memory CD4+ T cells from PBMCs. Subset here: CD45RA-negative fraction. The TCR sequence derives from a man between 18 and 35 years old in good health. Some clones in this sample may be carry-over from other donors' samples. V is TRBV28 and J is TRBJ2-4, with TRBD2 matching 10 bases. CDR3 residues: CASSLAGAQNIQYF. DNA for the CDR3: TGTGCCAGCAGTCTAGCGGGAGCCCAGAACATTCAGTACTTC.